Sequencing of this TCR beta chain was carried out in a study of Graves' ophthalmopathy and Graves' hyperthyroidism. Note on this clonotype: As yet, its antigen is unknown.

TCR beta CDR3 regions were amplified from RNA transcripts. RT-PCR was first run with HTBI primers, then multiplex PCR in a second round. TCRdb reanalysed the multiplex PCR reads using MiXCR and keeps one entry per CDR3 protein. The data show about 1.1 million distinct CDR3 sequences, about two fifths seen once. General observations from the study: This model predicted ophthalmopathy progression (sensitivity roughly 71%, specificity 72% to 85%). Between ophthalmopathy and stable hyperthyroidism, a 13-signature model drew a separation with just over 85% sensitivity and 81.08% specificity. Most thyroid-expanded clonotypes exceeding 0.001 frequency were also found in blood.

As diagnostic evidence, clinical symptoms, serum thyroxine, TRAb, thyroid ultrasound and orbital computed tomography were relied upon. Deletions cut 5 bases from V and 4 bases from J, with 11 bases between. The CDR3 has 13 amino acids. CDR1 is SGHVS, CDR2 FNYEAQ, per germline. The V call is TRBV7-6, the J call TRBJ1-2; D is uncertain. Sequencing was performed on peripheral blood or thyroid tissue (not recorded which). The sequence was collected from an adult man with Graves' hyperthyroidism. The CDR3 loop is CASSARLGYGYTF. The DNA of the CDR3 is TGTGCCAGCAGCGCGCGTCTGGGCTATGGCTACACCTTC.